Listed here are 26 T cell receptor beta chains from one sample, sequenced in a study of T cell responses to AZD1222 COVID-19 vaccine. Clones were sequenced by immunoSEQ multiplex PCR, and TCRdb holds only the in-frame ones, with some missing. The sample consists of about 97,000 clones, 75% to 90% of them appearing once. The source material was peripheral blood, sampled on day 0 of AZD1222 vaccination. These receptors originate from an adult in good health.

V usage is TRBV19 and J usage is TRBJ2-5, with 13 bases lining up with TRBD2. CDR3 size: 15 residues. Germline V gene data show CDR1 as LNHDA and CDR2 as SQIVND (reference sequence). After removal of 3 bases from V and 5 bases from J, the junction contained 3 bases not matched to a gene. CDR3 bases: TGTGCCAGTAGTATCGGACTAGCGGGAGCTGAGACCCAGTACTTC. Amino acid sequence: CASSIGLAGAETQYF.

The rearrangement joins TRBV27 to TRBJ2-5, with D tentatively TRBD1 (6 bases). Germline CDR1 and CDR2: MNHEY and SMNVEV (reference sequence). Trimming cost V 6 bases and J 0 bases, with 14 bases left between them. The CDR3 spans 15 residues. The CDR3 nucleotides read TGTGCCAGCAGGCAACAGGGTGCCAACCAAGAGACCCAGTACTTC. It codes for CASRQQGANQETQYF.

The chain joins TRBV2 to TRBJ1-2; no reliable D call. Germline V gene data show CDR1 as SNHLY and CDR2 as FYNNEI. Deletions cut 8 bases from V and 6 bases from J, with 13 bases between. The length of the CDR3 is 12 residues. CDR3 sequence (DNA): TGTGCCAGCGTCGGGGAGGGAAATGGCTACACCTTC. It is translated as CASVGEGNGYTF.

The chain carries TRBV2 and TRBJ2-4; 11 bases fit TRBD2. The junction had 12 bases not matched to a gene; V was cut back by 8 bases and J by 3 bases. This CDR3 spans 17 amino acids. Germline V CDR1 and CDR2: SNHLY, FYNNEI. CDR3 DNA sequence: TGTGCCAGCGTAGCGGGGGGGCTAGGATTTGACAAAAACATTCAGTACTTC. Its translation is CASVAGGLGFDKNIQYF.

In DNA, the CDR3 is TGTGCCAGCAGTTACAGCCCCACCTCGGACACTGAAGCTTTCTTT. Its protein product is CASSYSPTSDTEAFF. This chain links TRBV6-2 or TRBV6-3 with TRBJ1-1; D is ambiguous. This CDR3 region has 15 residues. Germline loops: CDR1 MNHEY, CDR2 SVGEGT. Between the trimmed V and J ends, which lost 2 bases and 3 bases, there was a span of 13 bases.

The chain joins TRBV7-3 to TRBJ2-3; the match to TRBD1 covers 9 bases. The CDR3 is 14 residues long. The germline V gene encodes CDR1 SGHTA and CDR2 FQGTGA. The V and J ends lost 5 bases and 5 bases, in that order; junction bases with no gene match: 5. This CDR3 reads CASSPTGGIDTQYF. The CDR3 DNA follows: TGTGCCAGCAGCCCAACAGGGGGCATAGATACGCAGTATTTT. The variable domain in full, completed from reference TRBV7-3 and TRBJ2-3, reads GAGVSQTPSNKVTEKGKYVELRCDPISGHTALYWYRQSLGQGPEFLIYFQGTGAADDSGLPNDRFFAVRPEGSVSTLKIQRTERGDSAVYLCASSPTGGIDTQYFGPGTRLTVL.

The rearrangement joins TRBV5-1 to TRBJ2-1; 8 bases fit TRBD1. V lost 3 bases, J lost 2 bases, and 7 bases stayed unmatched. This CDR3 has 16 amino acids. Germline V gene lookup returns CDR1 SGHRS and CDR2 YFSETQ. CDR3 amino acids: CASSSLTGEAYNEQFF. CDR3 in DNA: TGCGCCAGCAGCTCGCTGACAGGGGAGGCCTACAATGAGCAGTTCTTC.

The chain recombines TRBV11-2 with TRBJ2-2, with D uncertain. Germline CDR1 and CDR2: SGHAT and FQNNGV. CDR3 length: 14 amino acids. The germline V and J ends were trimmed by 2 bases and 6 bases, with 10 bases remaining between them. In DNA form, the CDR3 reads TGTGCCAGCAGCTTAAGAATGGTTGCCGGGGAGCTGTTTTTT. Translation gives CASSLRMVAGELFF. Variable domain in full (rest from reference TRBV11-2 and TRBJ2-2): EAGVAQSPRYKIIEKRQSVAFWCNPISGHATLYWYQQILGQGPKLLIQFQNNGVVDDSQLPKDRFSAERLKGVDSTLKIQPAKLEDSAVYLCASSLRMVAGELFFGEGSRLTVL.

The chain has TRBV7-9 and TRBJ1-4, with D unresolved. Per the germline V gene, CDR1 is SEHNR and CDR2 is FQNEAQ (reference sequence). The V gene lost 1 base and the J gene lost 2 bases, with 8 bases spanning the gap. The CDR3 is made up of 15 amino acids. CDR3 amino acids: CASSLDRITNEKLFF. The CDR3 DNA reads TGTGCCAGCAGCTTAGACAGAATTACTAATGAAAAACTGTTTTTT. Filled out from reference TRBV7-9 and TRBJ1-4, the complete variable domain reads DTGVSQNPRHKITKRGQNVTFRCDPISEHNRLYWYRQTLGQGPEFLTYFQNEAQLEKSRLLSDRFSAERPKGSFSTLEIQRTEQGDSAMYLCASSLDRITNEKLFFGSGTQLSVL.

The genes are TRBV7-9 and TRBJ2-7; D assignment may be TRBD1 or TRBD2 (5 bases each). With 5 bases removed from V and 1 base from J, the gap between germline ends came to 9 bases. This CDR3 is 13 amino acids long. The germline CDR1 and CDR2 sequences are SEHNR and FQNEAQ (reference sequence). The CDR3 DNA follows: TGTGCCAGCAGCGGGACGGCTTCCTACGAGCAGTACTTC. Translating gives CASSGTASYEQYF.

The CDR3 nucleotides read TGTGCCAGCAGCCCGCCAGCGGGGGCAAGAGGTGCGCAGTATTTT. Its protein is CASSPPAGARGAQYF. This rearrangement joins TRBV14 to TRBJ2-3, with 8 positions matching TRBD2. Unmatched junction bases numbered 13, after V lost 4 bases and J lost 10 bases. Germline assignment: CDR1 SGHDN and CDR2 FVKESK. The CDR3 sequence is 15 residues long.

The CDR3 spells CASSQKIRAPRDNEQFF. CDR3 nucleotides: TGTGCCAGCAGTCAAAAGATCCGGGCGCCGAGAGACAATGAGCAGTTCTTC. This chain uses TRBV28 with TRBJ2-1; no clear D. Germline V gives CDR1 MDHEN, CDR2 SYDVKM. Trimming pared 5 bases from V and 5 bases from J, leaving 22 bases between. CDR3 length: 17 amino acids.

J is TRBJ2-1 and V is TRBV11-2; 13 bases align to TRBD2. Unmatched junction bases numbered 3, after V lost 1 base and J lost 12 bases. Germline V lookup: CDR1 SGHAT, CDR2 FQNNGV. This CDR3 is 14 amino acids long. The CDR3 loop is CASSLGLAGGLQFF. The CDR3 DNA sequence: TGTGCCAGCAGCTTAGGACTAGCGGGGGGCCTGCAGTTCTTC.

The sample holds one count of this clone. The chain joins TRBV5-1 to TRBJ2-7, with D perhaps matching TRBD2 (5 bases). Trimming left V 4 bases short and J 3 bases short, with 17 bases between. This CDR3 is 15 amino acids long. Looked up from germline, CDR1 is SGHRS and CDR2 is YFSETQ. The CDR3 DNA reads TGCGCCAGCAGCCCCCCCTCAGCGGAGAACTACGAGCAGTACTTC. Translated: CASSPPSAENYEQYF.

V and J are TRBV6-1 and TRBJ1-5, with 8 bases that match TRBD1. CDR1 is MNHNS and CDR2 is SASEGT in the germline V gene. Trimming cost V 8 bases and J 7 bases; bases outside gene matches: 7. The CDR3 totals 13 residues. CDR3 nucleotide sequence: TGTGCCAGCTCCACAGGGGGAATACAGCCCCAGCATTTT. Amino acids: CASSTGGIQPQHF.

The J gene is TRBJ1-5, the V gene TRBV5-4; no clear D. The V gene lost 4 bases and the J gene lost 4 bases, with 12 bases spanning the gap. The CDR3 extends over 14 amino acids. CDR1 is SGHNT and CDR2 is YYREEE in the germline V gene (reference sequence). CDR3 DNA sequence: TGTGCCAGCAGCCGATTAGGAGCGAATCAGCCCCAGCATTTT. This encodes CASSRLGANQPQHF.

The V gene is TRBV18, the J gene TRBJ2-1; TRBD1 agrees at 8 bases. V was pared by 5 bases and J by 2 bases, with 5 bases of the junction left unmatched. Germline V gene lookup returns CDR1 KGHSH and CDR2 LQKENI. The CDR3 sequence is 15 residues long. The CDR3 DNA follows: TGTGCCAGCTCAACTGGGACAGGCACCTACAATGAGCAGTTCTTC. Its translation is CASSTGTGTYNEQFF. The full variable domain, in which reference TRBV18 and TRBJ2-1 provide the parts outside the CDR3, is NAGVMQNPRHLVRRRGQEARLRCSPMKGHSHVYWYRQLPEEGLKFMVYLQKENIIDESGMPKERFSAEFPKEGPSILRIQQVVRGDSAAYFCASSTGTGTYNEQFFGPGTRLTVL.

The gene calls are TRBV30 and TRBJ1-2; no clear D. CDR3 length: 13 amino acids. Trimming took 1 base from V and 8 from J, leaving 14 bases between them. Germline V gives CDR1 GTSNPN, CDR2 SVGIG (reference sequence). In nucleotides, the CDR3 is TGTGCCTGGAGTGGTAGGGAAGTTCAAGGCTACACCTTC. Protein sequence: CAWSGREVQGYTF.

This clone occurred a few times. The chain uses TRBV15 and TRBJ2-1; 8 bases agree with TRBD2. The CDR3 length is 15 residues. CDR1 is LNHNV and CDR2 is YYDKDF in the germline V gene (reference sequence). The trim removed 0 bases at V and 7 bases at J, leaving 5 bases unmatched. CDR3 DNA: TGTGCCACCAGCAGAGATGCGGGGGGAACTAATGAGCAGTTCTTC. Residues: CATSRDAGGTNEQFF.

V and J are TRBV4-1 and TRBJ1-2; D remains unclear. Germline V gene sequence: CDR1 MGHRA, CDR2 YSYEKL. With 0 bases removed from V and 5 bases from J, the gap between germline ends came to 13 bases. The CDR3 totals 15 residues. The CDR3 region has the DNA TGCGCCAGCAGCCAAGATCTGACCTCTGGATATGGCTACACCTTC. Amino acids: CASSQDLTSGYGYTF.

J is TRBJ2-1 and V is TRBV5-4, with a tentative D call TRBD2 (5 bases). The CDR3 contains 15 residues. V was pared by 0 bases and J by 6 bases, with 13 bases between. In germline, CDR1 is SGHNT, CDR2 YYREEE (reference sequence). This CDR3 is CASSLAWASFNEQFF. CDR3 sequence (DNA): TGTGCCAGCAGCTTGGCATGGGCTAGCTTCAATGAGCAGTTCTTC.

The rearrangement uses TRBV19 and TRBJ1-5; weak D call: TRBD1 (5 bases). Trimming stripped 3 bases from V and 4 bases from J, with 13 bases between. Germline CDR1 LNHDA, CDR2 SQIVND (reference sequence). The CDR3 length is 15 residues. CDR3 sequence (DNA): TGTGCCAGTAGTATGATTGGGGCTCGGAATCAGCCCCAGCATTTT. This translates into CASSMIGARNQPQHF.

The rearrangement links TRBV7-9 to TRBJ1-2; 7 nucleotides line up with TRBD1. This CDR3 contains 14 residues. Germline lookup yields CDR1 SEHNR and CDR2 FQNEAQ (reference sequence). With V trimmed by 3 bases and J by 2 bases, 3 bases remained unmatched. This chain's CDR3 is CASSFQTGNYGYTF. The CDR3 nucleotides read TGTGCCAGCAGCTTTCAGACAGGGAACTATGGCTACACCTTC.

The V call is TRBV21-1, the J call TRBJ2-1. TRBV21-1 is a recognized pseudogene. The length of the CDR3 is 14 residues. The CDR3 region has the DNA TGTGCCAGCAGCTGCGACGGGCGCCGGGATGAGCAGTTCTTC. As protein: CASSCDGRRDEQFF.

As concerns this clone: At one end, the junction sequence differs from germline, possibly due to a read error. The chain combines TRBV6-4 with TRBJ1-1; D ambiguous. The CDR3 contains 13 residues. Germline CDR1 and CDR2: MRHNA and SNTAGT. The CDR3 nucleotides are TGTGCCAGCAGTGTATCACCGAACATTGAAGCTTTCTTT. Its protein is CASSVSPNIEAFF.

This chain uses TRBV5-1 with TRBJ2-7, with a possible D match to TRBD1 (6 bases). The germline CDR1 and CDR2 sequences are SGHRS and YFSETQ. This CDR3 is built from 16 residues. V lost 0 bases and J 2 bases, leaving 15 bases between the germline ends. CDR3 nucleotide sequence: TGCGCCAGCAGCTTGGGTACAGGGTCAGGGACCTACGAGCAGTACTTC. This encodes CASSLGTGSGTYEQYF.